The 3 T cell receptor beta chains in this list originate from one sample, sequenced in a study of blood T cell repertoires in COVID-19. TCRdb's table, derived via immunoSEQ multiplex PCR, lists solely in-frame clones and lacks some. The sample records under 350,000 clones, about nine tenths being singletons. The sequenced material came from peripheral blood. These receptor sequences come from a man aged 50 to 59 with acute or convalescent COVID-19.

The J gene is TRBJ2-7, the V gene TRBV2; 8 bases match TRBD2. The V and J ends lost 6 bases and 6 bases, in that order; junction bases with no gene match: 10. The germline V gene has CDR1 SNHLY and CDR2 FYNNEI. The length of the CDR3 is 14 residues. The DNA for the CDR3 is TGTGCCAGCAGGAAGGTCGGGGGGGCGACCGAGCAGTACTTC. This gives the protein CASRKVGGATEQYF.

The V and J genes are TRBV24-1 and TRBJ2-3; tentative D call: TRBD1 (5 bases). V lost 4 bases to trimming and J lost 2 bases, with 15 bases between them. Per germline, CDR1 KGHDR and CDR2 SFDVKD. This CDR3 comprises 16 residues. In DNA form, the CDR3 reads TGTGCCACCAGTGACACTAAGGACAACCCCACAGATACGCAGTATTTT. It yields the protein CATSDTKDNPTDTQYF.

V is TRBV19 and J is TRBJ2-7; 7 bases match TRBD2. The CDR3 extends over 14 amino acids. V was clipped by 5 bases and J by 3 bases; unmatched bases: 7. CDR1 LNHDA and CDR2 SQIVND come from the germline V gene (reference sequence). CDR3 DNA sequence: TGTGCCAGTAGTCCCCAGGCGGGGGTCTACGAGCAGTACTTC. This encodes CASSPQAGVYEQYF.